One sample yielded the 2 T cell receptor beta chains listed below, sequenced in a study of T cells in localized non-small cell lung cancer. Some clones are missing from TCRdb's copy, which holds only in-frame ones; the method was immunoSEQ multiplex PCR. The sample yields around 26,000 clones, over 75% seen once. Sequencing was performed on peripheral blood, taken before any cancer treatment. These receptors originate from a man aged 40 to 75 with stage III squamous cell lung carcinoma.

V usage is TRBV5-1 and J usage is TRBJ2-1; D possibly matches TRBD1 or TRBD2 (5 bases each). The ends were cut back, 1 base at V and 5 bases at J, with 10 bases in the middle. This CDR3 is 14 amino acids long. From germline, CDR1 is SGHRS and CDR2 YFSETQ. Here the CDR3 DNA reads TGCGCCAGCAGCTTGAGGGACGGAGACAATGAGCAGTTCTTC. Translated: CASSLRDGDNEQFF.

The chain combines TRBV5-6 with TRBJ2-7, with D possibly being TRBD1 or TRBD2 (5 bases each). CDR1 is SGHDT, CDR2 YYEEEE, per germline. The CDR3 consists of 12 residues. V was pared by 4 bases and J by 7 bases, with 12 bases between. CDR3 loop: CASSLGWGEQYV. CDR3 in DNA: TGTGCCAGCAGCCTTGGGTGGGGGGAGCAGTACGTC.